Below, 24 T cell receptor beta chains from the same sample are listed, as sequenced in a study of T cell responses to AZD1222 COVID-19 vaccine. Sequencing used immunoSEQ multiplex PCR; TCRdb keeps in-frame clones, though not all of them. The table shows approximately 110,000 clones, with approximately 84% occurring only once. The source material was peripheral blood, sampled on day 0 of AZD1222 vaccination. The source of these receptors is an adult in good health.

V is TRBV23-1 and J is TRBJ2-7, with 8 bases aligning to TRBD2. TRBV23-1 is annotated as an ORF whose role is uncertain. This CDR3 region has 15 residues. V shed 7 bases, J shed 5 bases, and the junction held 13 bases outside the gene matches. The CDR3 sequence is CASIHMAGGPHEQYF. The CDR3 DNA follows: TGCGCCAGCATCCACATGGCGGGGGGCCCCCACGAGCAGTACTTC.

The V call is TRBV4-2, the J call TRBJ2-7, with 13 bases identical to TRBD2. This CDR3 spans 19 amino acids. The V segment lost 0 bases and the J segment 2 bases; nucleotides outside the gene matches: 10. Germline assignment: CDR1 LGHNA and CDR2 YNFKEQ. CDR3 protein: CASSQDLGTSGDFAYEQYF. The CDR3 DNA is TGTGCCAGCAGCCAAGATTTAGGGACTAGCGGGGACTTCGCCTACGAGCAGTACTTC.

The chain combines TRBV4-1 with TRBJ2-2; maybe TRBD2 (5 bases). CDR1 is MGHRA and CDR2 is YSYEKL in the germline V gene. The CDR3 sequence is 16 residues long. V shed 4 bases and J shed 1 base, with 13 bases lying between them. The CDR3 DNA follows: TGCGCCAGCAGCCCACGGACGGGATTGAACACCGGGGAGCTGTTTTTT. Amino acids: CASSPRTGLNTGELFF.

This clone was observed once. The rearrangement links TRBV19 to TRBJ1-2; D is unresolved. Germline V gene lookup returns CDR1 LNHDA and CDR2 SQIVND (reference sequence). The germline V and J ends were trimmed by 3 bases and 4 bases, with 12 bases remaining between them. This CDR3 is built from 14 residues. The CDR3 protein is CASSISGGSYGYTF. DNA for the CDR3: TGTGCCAGTAGTATCTCTGGCGGTTCCTATGGCTACACCTTC.

This clone was detected once. This chain links TRBV13 with TRBJ1-1; no definite D call. The CDR3 loop spans 13 amino acids. Per germline, CDR1 PRHDT and CDR2 FYEKMQ (reference sequence). V gave up 4 bases and J gave up 10 bases, with 16 bases separating them. The CDR3 region has the DNA TGTGCCAGCAGCTCTACCGCGGTCCCCGTAGCTTTCTTT. Protein product: CASSSTAVPVAFF. The whole variable domain, filled in from reference TRBV13 and TRBJ1-1, reads AAGVIQSPRHLIKEKRETATLKCYPIPRHDTVYWYQQGPGQDPQFLISFYEKMQSDKGSIPDRFSAQQFSDYHSELNMSSLELGDSALYFCASSSTAVPVAFFGQGTRLTVV.

The chain uses TRBV19 and TRBJ2-5; TRBD1 aligns across 10 bases. CDR3 length: 17 residues. Germline values: CDR1 LNHDA, CDR2 SQIVND (reference sequence). V lost 7 bases, J lost 5 bases, and 16 bases stayed unmatched. The CDR3 coding sequence is TGTGCCAGTAAGGTCTCCCTCGGGACAGGGGTGCGGGAGACCCAGTACTTC. Translation gives CASKVSLGTGVRETQYF.

The J gene is TRBJ2-1, the V gene TRBV6-1; TRBD2 matches at 14 bases. The CDR3 is made up of 17 amino acids. The germline gives CDR1 MNHNS, CDR2 SASEGT. V dropped 0 bases and J dropped 6; count of bases not matched to a gene: 4. CDR3 amino acids: CASSEAGLAGVLNEQFF. CDR3 bases: TGTGCCAGCAGTGAAGCGGGACTAGCGGGAGTTCTCAATGAGCAGTTCTTC.

This clone occurred a few times. The genes are TRBV5-1 and TRBJ2-7, with TRBD2 as a possible D gene (5 bases). CDR1 SGHRS and CDR2 YFSETQ come from the germline V gene. The V and J ends lost 4 bases and 2 bases respectively, with 13 bases between them. The CDR3 runs 14 residues. The CDR3 DNA sequence: TGCGCCAGCAGCACCCGGGAAGGACCCTACGAGCAGTACTTC. Its translation is CASSTREGPYEQYF.

The chain combines TRBV19 with TRBJ2-5; weak D call: TRBD1 (6 bases). V was shortened by 5 bases and J by 5 bases, with 15 bases between the two germline ends. The length of the CDR3 is 14 residues. The germline gives CDR1 LNHDA, CDR2 SQIVND (reference sequence). The CDR3 loop reads CASSSWGPRETQYF. For the CDR3, the DNA is TGTGCCAGTAGTTCTTGGGGGCCCCGGGAGACCCAGTACTTC.

This clone was counted a few times. The chain combines TRBV5-6 with TRBJ2-4; TRBD1 aligns across 7 bases. Germline V gene lookup returns CDR1 SGHDT and CDR2 YYEEEE. The CDR3 loop spans 14 amino acids. The trim removed 0 bases at V and 7 bases at J, leaving 4 bases unmatched. As DNA, the CDR3 is TGTGCCAGCAGCTTGGTGACAGGGTCGAACATTCAGTACTTC. Protein product: CASSLVTGSNIQYF.

The gene calls are TRBV6-1 and TRBJ1-5; D ambiguous. Germline loops: CDR1 MNHNS, CDR2 SASEGT. There are 15 residues in the CDR3. Deletions cut 1 base from V and 4 bases from J, with 11 bases between. The CDR3 nucleotides are TGTGCCAGCAGTGAAGGACCTGTAGATAATCAGCCCCAGCATTTT. It specifies CASSEGPVDNQPQHF.

The genes are TRBV19 and TRBJ1-5; TRBD1 might be the D (6 bases). This CDR3 region has 18 residues. CDR1 and CDR2 from the germline V gene are LNHDA and SQIVND (reference sequence). The V end was cut by 6 bases, the J end by 0 bases, with 21 bases between. The CDR3: CASRTGWGGAGSNQPQHF. CDR3 bases: TGTGCCAGTAGGACTGGTTGGGGGGGCGCGGGTAGCAATCAGCCCCAGCATTTT.

V and J are TRBV3-1 (or the pseudogene TRBV3-2) and TRBJ1-2; D is uncertain. Germline loops: CDR1 LGHDT, CDR2 YNNKEL (reference sequence). V lost 2 bases to trimming and J lost 6 bases, with 13 bases between them. This CDR3 spans 14 amino acids. The CDR3 loop is CASSQTRQVDGYTF. The CDR3 DNA reads as TGTGCCAGCAGCCAAACGCGACAAGTCGATGGCTACACCTTC.

The chain recombines TRBV28 with TRBJ1-1; D not resolved. CDR1 is MDHEN and CDR2 is SYDVKM in the germline V gene. This CDR3 has 18 residues. Trimming left V 2 bases short and J 1 base short, with 20 bases between. Here the CDR3 DNA reads TGTGCCAGCAGTTTAACCTGGGGTTATGAATCCCCGAACACTGAAGCTTTCTTT. Encoded protein: CASSLTWGYESPNTEAFF.

The chain carries TRBV28 and TRBJ2-7; 11 positions agree with TRBD2. The junction had 8 bases not matched to a gene; V was cut back by 4 bases and J by 3 bases. The CDR3 runs to 16 residues. From germline, CDR1 is MDHEN and CDR2 SYDVKM. Written as DNA, the CDR3 is TGTGCCAGCAGTTCGCTAGGGACTAGCGGACACTACGAGCAGTACTTC. It encodes CASSSLGTSGHYEQYF.

V usage is TRBV5-1 and J usage is TRBJ2-3, with 7 bases aligning to TRBD1. Germline assignment: CDR1 SGHRS and CDR2 YFSETQ. This CDR3 contains 15 residues. Trimming at V came to 4 bases and at J to 2 bases, leaving 7 bases not matched to a gene. CDR3 in amino acids: CASSPTGQTTDTQYF. Here the CDR3 DNA reads TGCGCCAGCAGCCCAACGGGACAGACCACAGATACGCAGTATTTT.

As regards this clone: A read error may be the cause here, since a much bigger clone is one base away. The chain carries TRBV6-5 and TRBJ2-5; D not certain. The V gene lost 4 bases and the J gene lost 5 bases, with 5 bases spanning the gap. Germline V gene data show CDR1 as MNHEY and CDR2 as SVGAGI. The CDR3 runs 11 residues. This chain's CDR3 is CASSFVETQYF. The CDR3 DNA is TGTGCCAGCAGTTTCGTGGAGACCCAGTACTTC.

In its sample, this clone was seen a few times. The J gene is TRBJ2-7, the V gene TRBV5-6; no reliable D call. Germline CDR1 and CDR2: SGHDT and YYEEEE. With 2 bases removed from V and 1 base from J, the gap between germline ends came to 10 bases. The CDR3 totals 14 residues. In DNA form, the CDR3 reads TGTGCCAGCAGCTTAAGACCGGCGTCCTACGAGCAGTACTTC. Its translation: CASSLRPASYEQYF. The full variable domain, its missing parts supplied by reference TRBV5-6 and TRBJ2-7, is DAGVTQSPTHLIKTRGQQVTLRCSPKSGHDTVSWYQQALGQGPQFIFQYYEEEERQRGNFPDRFSGHQFPNYSSELNVNALLLGDSALYLCASSLRPASYEQYFGPGTRLTVT.

The genes are TRBV4-1 and TRBJ1-4; D possibly corresponds to TRBD1 (6 bases). V lost 3 bases and J 6 bases, leaving 17 bases between the germline ends. CDR3 length: 16 amino acids. From germline, CDR1 is MGHRA and CDR2 YSYEKL. For the CDR3, the DNA is TGCGCCAGCAGCCAGGTTGCACAGGGACGGGATGAAAAACTGTTTTTT. Amino acid sequence: CASSQVAQGRDEKLFF.

This clone was seen only once. The chain joins TRBV19 to TRBJ2-3, with 12 bases lining up with TRBD2. Germline assignment: CDR1 LNHDA and CDR2 SQIVND (reference sequence). The J segment lost 1 base and the V segment lost 5 bases, leaving 4 bases of the junction unmatched. The CDR3 is made up of 16 amino acids. CDR3 in DNA: TGTGCCAGTAGTTCGGGACTAGCGGGCCGCACAGATACGCAGTATTTT. It is translated as CASSSGLAGRTDTQYF.

J is TRBJ2-7 and V is TRBV5-4; D is uncertain. The V gene lost 0 bases and the J gene lost 0 bases, with 7 bases spanning the gap. CDR1 and CDR2 from the germline V gene are SGHNT and YYREEE (reference sequence). This CDR3 region has 14 residues. For the CDR3, the DNA is TGTGCCAGCAGCTTGGCAGGTTACTCCTACGAGCAGTACTTC. Translating it yields CASSLAGYSYEQYF.

This clone came up once. The rearrangement uses TRBV15 and TRBJ2-7; TRBD2 matches at 7 bases. Looked up from germline, CDR1 is LNHNV and CDR2 is YYDKDF (reference sequence). The CDR3 covers 15 residues. V shed 1 base and J 2 bases; nucleotides not matched to a gene: 5. Written as DNA, the CDR3 is TGTGCCACCAGCAGAGTGGCTAGCGGAGCCTACGAGCAGTACTTC. It specifies CATSRVASGAYEQYF.

The CDR3 nucleotides are TGCAGCGTTGAAGGCCTCCGTGGGACCGGGGACACTGAAGCTTTCTTT. Encoded protein: CSVEGLRGTGDTEAFF. The V call is TRBV29-1, the J call TRBJ1-1; D is possibly TRBD1 (5 bases). The CDR3 length is 16 residues. The ends were cut back, 1 base at V and 3 bases at J, with 18 bases in the middle. CDR1 and CDR2 from the germline V gene are SQVTM and ANQGSEA.

This chain connects TRBV2 to TRBJ2-5, with 7 bases that match TRBD1. With V trimmed by 5 bases and J by 5 bases, 8 bases remained unmatched. CDR1 is SNHLY, CDR2 FYNNEI, per germline. The CDR3 extends over 14 amino acids. CDR3 DNA: TGTGCCAGCAGTATCCAAGGGGGCGGTGAGACCCAGTACTTC. Translating it yields CASSIQGGGETQYF. Variable domain in full (rest from reference TRBV2 and TRBJ2-5): EPEVTQTPSHQVTQMGQEVILRCVPISNHLYFYWYRQILGQKVEFLVSFYNNEISEKSEIFDDQFSVERPDGSNFTLKIRSTKLEDSAMYFCASSIQGGGETQYFGPGTRLLVL.